The T cell receptor (beta chain) under discussion was sequenced for a study of tumor-infiltrating lymphocytes in primary liver carcinoma. Study overall: Patients had primary liver carcinoma treated by surgical resection. Between roughly 4.2 and 11 cm across, the tumors were all of stage T1-T3 N0M0.

Reverse transcription of around 500 ng total RNA with a constant-region primer produced TCR beta cDNA. Sequencing libraries for TCR beta derived from three nested multiplex PCR rounds that used slightly modified ARM-PCR. Running roughly 10 cycles apiece, the first two PCR rounds relied on TRBV1-TRBV30 forward primers together with a C-beta reverse primer. MiXCR, applied by TCRdb to the multiplex PCR reads, yields one record per CDR3 protein. The sample contains more than 150,000 distinct CDR3 sequences, about 60% of which appear only once. V was pared by 3 bases and J by 5 bases, with 9 bases between. Germline V CDR1 and CDR2: SGHKS, YYEKEE (reference sequence). The CDR3 is made up of 13 amino acids. Germline DNA was also extracted, with blood RNA taken from unsorted whole blood.

The sample taken for sequencing was peripheral blood. The sequence derives from a middle-aged man with primary liver carcinoma and hepatitis B virus infection. The chain employs TRBV5-5 and TRBJ2-1; D unresolved. CDR3 loop: CASSYILDNEQFF. In DNA, the CDR3 is TGTGCCAGCAGCTACATCCTGGACAATGAGCAGTTCTTC.